These 13 T cell receptor beta chains share one sample of origin, sequenced in a study of TIL therapy for anti-PD-1-resistant metastatic lung cancer. This was the immunoSEQ v3 assay. Using immunoSEQ multiplex PCR, the repertoire was profiled, and TCRdb retains in-frame clones only, with some absent. The sample lists tens of thousands of clones, under 75% occurring once. Time point of the sample: pre-treatment sample, taken before nivolumab and TIL therapy. The starting material was blood, obtained at baseline. These receptors originate from a person aged 30 to 80 with non-small cell lung cancer.

This clone occurred a few times. The chain uses TRBV5-1 and TRBJ2-1, with D unresolved. Trimming took 0 bases from V and 6 from J, leaving 4 bases between them. Germline loops: CDR1 SGHRS, CDR2 YFSETQ. The CDR3 is 12 residues long. Here the CDR3 reads CASSLVPNEQFF. The CDR3 DNA reads TGCGCCAGCAGCTTGGTGCCCAATGAGCAGTTCTTC.

The chain couples TRBV5-1 to TRBJ2-5, with 7 nucleotides matching TRBD2. The J segment lost 5 bases and the V segment lost 3 bases, leaving 4 bases of the junction unmatched. The length of the CDR3 is 13 residues. Germline CDR1 SGHRS, CDR2 YFSETQ. The CDR3 DNA reads as TGCGCCAGCAGCTGGGGGGGTCGGGAGACCCAGTACTTC. It specifies CASSWGGRETQYF.

This clone was counted a few times. The V gene is TRBV5-1, the J gene TRBJ1-4, with D possibly matching TRBD1 (6 bases). The CDR3 sequence is 14 residues long. V dropped 4 bases and J dropped 7 bases, with 14 bases sitting between them. Germline loops: CDR1 SGHRS, CDR2 YFSETQ. CDR3 amino acids: CASSRRGESEKLFF. The DNA for the CDR3 is TGCGCCAGCAGCCGAAGGGGGGAAAGTGAAAAACTGTTTTTT.

The J gene is TRBJ2-1, the V gene TRBV5-4, with D unclear. Trimming took off 2 bases at V and 6 bases at J, with 18 bases between the two ends. The CDR3 spans 16 residues. The germline gives CDR1 SGHNT, CDR2 YYREEE (reference sequence). The CDR3 protein is CASSFDADVFSNEQFF. CDR3 in DNA: TGTGCCAGCAGCTTCGATGCGGACGTTTTCTCCAATGAGCAGTTCTTC.

V usage is TRBV6-1 and J usage is TRBJ2-1, with D unclear. The CDR3 extends over 14 amino acids. Trimming took 8 bases from V and 0 from J, leaving 11 bases between them. The V gene's germline CDR1 is MNHNS and CDR2 SASEGT. CDR3 loop: CASSVGSSYNEQFF. The DNA for the CDR3 is TGTGCCAGCTCGGTGGGCAGCTCCTACAATGAGCAGTTCTTC.

This clone was detected only a few times. The chain is built from TRBV5-1 and TRBJ1-5; 7 bases fit TRBD1. CDR1 is SGHRS and CDR2 is YFSETQ in the germline V gene. V gave up 3 bases and J gave up 5 bases; unmatched junction bases: 8. The CDR3 spans 15 residues. The CDR3 loop is CASSWDGQGDQPQHF. The CDR3 region has the DNA TGCGCCAGCAGCTGGGATGGGCAGGGGGATCAGCCCCAGCATTTT.

The chain recombines TRBV2 with TRBJ2-3, with 7 bases aligning to TRBD2. The CDR3 covers 16 residues. Germline V gene data show CDR1 as SNHLY and CDR2 as FYNNEI. The junction had 12 bases not matched to a gene; V was cut back by 9 bases and J by 0 bases. CDR3 sequence reads: CASTPLAPTSTDTQYF. In DNA form, the CDR3 reads TGTGCCAGTACCCCACTAGCGCCGACTAGCACAGATACGCAGTATTTT.

J is TRBJ2-3 and V is TRBV7-9, with 9 bases matching TRBD2. Trimming at V came to 1 base and at J to 5 bases, leaving 10 bases not matched to a gene. The CDR3 is made up of 17 amino acids. CDR1 and CDR2 from the germline V gene are SEHNR and FQNEAQ (reference sequence). CDR3 sequence: CASSLGAGRGGEDTQYF. The CDR3 DNA reads as TGTGCCAGCAGCTTAGGAGCAGGGCGGGGGGGCGAAGATACGCAGTATTTT.

V usage is TRBV19 and J usage is TRBJ2-5; weak D call: TRBD1 (8 bases). Between the trimmed V and J ends, which lost 4 bases and 5 bases, there was a span of 17 bases. This CDR3 has 15 residues. The V gene's germline CDR1 is LNHDA and CDR2 SQIVND (reference sequence). The DNA of the CDR3 is TGTGCCAGTAGTAACAGGGGGGGCTATCTGGAGACCCAGTACTTC. It translates to CASSNRGGYLETQYF.

This clone was detected a few times. The chain is built from TRBV7-9 and TRBJ1-1; D remains ambiguous. Germline assignment: CDR1 SEHNR and CDR2 FQNEAQ (reference sequence). Trimming stripped 5 bases from V and 7 bases from J, with 17 bases between. The CDR3 extends over 14 amino acids. Here the CDR3 reads CASSTWTGFNEAFF. In nucleotides, the CDR3 is TGTGCCAGCAGCACTTGGACGGGATTTAATGAAGCTTTCTTT.

In this sample, this clone turned up a few times. V and J are TRBV2 and TRBJ2-3; no firm D call. Deletions cut 6 bases from V and 1 base from J, with 8 bases between. Germline loops: CDR1 SNHLY, CDR2 FYNNEI. This CDR3 comprises 13 residues. CDR3 in amino acids: CASRSPGTDTQYF. The CDR3 DNA reads TGTGCCAGCAGAAGTCCAGGCACAGATACGCAGTATTTT.

DNA of the CDR3: TGCGCCAGCAGCTTGGGACTTCAAGAGACCCAGTACTTC. Amino acid sequence: CASSLGLQETQYF. The chain couples TRBV5-1 to TRBJ2-5; D not resolved. The CDR3 has 13 amino acids. CDR1 is SGHRS and CDR2 is YFSETQ in the germline V gene. Trimming cost V 0 bases and J 2 bases, with 5 bases left between them.

The gene calls are TRBV15 and TRBJ1-1, with D unresolved. From germline, CDR1 is LNHNV and CDR2 YYDKDF (reference sequence). V lost 0 bases and J lost 0, with 8 bases in between. The CDR3 is 15 amino acids. The CDR3 coding sequence is TGTGCCACCAGCAGAGATAGGACGGTGAACACTGAAGCTTTCTTT. It is translated as CATSRDRTVNTEAFF. Based on the CDR3 plus reference TRBV15 and TRBJ1-1, the full variable domain is DAMVIQNPRYQVTQFGKPVTLSCSQTLNHNVMYWYQQKSSQAPKLLFHYYDKDFNNEADTPDNFQSRRPNTSFCFLDIRSPGLGDTAMYLCATSRDRTVNTEAFFGQGTRLTVV.